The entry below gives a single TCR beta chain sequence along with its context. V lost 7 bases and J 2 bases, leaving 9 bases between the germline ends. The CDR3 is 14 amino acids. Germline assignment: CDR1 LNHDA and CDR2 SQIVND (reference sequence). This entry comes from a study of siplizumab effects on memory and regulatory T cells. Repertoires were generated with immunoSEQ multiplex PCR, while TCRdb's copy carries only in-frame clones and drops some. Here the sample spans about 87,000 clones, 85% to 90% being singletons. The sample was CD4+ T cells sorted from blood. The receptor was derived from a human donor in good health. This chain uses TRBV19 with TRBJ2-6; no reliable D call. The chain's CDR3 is CASKDGPGANVLTF. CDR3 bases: TGTGCCAGTAAGGACGGCCCTGGGGCCAACGTCCTGACTTTC.